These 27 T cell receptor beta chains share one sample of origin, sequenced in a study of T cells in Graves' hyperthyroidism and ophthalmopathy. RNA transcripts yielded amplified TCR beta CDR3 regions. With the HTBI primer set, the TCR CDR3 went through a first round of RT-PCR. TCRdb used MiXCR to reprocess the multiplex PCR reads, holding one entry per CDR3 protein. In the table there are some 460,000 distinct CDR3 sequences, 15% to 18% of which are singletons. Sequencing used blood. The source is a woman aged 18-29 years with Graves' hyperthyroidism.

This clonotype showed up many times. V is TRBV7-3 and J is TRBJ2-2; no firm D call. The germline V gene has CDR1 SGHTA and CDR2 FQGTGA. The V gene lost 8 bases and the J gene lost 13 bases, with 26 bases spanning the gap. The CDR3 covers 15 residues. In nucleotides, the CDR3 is TGTGCCAGCGCAGCTTATGGTGGCGGCAGAGACGGGCTGTTTTTT. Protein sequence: CASAAYGGGRDGLFF.

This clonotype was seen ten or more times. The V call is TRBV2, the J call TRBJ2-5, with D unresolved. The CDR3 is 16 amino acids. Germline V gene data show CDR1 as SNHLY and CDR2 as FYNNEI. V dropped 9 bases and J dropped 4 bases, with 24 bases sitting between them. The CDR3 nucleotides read TGTGCCAGTAACCCAAACCTGGCCAAAGGACGAGAGACCCAGTACTTC. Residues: CASNPNLAKGRETQYF.

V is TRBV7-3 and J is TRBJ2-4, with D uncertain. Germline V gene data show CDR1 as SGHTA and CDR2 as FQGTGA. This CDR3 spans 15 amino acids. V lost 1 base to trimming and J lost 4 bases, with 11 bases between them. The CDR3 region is CASSLNQPGKNIQYF. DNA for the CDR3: TGTGCCAGCAGCTTAAATCAACCGGGTAAAAACATTCAGTACTTC.

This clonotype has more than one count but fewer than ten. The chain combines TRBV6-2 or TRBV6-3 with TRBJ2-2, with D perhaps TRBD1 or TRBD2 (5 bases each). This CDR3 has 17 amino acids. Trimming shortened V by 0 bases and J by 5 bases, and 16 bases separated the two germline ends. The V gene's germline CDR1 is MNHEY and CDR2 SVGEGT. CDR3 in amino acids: CASSYSTRGGPTGELFF. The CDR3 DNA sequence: TGTGCCAGCAGTTACTCAACGAGGGGCGGTCCGACCGGGGAGCTGTTTTTT.

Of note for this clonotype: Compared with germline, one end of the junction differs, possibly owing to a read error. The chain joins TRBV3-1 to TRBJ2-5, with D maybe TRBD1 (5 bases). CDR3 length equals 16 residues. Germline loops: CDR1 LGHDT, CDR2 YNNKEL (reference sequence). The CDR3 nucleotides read TGTGCCAGCAGCCAAGATGGATGGGGCAGTCAAGGGACCCAGTACTTC. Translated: CASSQDGWGSQGTQYF.

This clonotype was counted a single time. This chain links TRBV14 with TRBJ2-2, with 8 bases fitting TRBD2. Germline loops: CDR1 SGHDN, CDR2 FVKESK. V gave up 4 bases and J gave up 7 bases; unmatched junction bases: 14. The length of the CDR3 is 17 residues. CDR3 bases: TGTGCCAGCAGCCTGTGGACTAGCAGGAAGGGCGGCGGGGAGCTGTTTTTT. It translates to CASSLWTSRKGGGELFF. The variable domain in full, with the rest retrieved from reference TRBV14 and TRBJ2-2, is EAGVTQFPSHSVIEKGQTVTLRCDPISGHDNLYWYRRVMGKEIKFLLHFVKESKQDESGMPNNRFLAERTGGTYSTLKVQPAELEDSGVYFCASSLWTSRKGGGELFFGEGSRLTVL.

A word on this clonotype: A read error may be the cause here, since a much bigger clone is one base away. CDR3 sequence: CASTQVGSGGGVKKSTEAFF. CDR3 nucleotide sequence: TGTGCCAGCACCCAGGTGGGGTCGGGCGGGGGGGTGAAGAAGAGCACTGAAGCTTTCTTT. The J gene is TRBJ1-1, the V gene TRBV6-2 or TRBV6-3; D possibly corresponds to TRBD1 (5 bases). The CDR3 extends over 20 amino acids. Trimming removed 7 bases from V and 4 bases from J, with 34 bases in between. Germline V CDR1 and CDR2: MNHEY, SVGEGT.

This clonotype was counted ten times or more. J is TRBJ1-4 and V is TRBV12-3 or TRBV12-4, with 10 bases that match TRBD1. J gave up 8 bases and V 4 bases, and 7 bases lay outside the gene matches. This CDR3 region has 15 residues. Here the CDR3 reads CASSSLTGGGEKLFF. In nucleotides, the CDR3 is TGTGCCAGCAGTTCCCTGACAGGGGGCGGGGAAAAACTGTTTTTT.

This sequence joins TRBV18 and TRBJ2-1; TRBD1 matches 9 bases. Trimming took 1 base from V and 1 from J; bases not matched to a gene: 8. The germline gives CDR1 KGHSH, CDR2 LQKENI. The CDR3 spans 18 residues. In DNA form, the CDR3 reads TGTGCCAGCTCACCACAAGGCCCGACAGGGGGATCCTACAATGAGCAGTTCTTC. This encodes CASSPQGPTGGSYNEQFF.

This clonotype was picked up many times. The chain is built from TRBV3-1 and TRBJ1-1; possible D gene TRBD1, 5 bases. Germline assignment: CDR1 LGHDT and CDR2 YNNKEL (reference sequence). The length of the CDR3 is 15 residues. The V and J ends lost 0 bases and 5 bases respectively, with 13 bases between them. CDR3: CASSQDHPTATEAFF. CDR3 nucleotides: TGTGCCAGCAGCCAAGATCACCCGACAGCGACTGAAGCTTTCTTT.

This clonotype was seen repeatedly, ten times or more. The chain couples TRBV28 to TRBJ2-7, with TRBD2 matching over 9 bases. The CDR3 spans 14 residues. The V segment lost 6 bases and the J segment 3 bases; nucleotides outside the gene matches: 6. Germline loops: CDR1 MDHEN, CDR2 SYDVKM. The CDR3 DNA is TGTGCCAGCAGGCGGGGGGGTCCGGTCTACGAGCAGTACTTC. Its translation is CASRRGGPVYEQYF.

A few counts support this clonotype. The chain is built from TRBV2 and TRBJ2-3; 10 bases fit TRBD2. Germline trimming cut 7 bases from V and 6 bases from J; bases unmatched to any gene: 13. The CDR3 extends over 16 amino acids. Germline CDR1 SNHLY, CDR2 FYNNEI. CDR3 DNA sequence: TGTGCCAGCACACGCGGGGAACTAGCGGGATATGATACGCAGTATTTT. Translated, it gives CASTRGELAGYDTQYF.

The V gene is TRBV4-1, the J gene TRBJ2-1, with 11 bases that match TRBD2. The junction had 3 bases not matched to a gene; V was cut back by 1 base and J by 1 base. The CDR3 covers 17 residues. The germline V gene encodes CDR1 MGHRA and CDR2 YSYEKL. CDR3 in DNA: TGCGCCAGCAGCCAAGGCGGGACTAGCGGATCCTACAATGAGCAGTTCTTC. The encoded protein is CASSQGGTSGSYNEQFF.

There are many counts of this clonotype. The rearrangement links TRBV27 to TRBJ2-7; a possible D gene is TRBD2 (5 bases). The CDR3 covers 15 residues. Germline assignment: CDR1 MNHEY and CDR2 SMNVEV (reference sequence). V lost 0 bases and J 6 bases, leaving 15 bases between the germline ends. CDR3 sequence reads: CASSLSARLAREQYF. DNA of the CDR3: TGTGCCAGCAGTTTATCGGCGCGCCTAGCCCGCGAGCAGTACTTC.

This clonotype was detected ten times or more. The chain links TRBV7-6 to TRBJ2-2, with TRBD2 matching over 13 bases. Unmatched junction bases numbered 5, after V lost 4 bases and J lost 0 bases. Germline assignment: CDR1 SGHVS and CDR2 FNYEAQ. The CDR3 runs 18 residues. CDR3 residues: CASSSGLAGDPNTGELFF. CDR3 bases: TGTGCCAGCAGCTCCGGACTAGCGGGAGACCCGAACACCGGGGAGCTGTTTTTT.

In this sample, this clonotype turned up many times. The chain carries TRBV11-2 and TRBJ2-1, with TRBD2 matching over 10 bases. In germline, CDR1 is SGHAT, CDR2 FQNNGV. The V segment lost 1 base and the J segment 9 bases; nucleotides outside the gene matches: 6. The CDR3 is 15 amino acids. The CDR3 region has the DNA TGTGCCAGCAGCTTAGGACTAGCGGGTGTGGGTGAGCAGTTCTTC. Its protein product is CASSLGLAGVGEQFF.

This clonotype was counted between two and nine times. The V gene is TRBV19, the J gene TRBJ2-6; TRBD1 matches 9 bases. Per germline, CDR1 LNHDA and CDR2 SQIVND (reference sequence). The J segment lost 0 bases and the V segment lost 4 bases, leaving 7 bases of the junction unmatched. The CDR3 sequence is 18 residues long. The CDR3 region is CASSTPGQGLSGANVLTF. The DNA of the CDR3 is TGTGCCAGTAGTACGCCGGGACAGGGCCTCTCTGGGGCCAACGTCCTGACTTTC.

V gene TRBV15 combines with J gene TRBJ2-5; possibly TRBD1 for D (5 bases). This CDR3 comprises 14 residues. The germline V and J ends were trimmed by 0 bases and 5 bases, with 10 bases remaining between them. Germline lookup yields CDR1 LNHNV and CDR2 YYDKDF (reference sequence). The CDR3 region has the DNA TGTGCCACCAGCAGAGAGGCAGGGCGGGAGACCCAGTACTTC. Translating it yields CATSREAGRETQYF.

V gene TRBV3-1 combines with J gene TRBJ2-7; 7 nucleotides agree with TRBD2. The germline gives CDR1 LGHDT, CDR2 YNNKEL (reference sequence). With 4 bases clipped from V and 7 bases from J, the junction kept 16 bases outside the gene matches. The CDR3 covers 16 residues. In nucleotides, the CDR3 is TGTGCCAGCAGCCTAAAGGTATTTCGGAGGGAGGGTGAGCAGTACTTC. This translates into CASSLKVFRREGEQYF.

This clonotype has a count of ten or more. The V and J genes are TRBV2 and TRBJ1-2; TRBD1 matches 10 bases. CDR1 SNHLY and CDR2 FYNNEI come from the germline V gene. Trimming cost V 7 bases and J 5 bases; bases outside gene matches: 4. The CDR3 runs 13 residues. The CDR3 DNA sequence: TGTGCCAGCACCCGGGGACAGGGGTATGGCTACACCTTC. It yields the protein CASTRGQGYGYTF.

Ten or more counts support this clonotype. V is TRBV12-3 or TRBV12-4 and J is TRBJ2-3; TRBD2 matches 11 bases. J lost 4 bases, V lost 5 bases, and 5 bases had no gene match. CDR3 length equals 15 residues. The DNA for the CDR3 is TGTGCCAGCAGTACTAGCGGGAGTGGGGCAGATACGCAGTATTTT. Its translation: CASSTSGSGADTQYF.

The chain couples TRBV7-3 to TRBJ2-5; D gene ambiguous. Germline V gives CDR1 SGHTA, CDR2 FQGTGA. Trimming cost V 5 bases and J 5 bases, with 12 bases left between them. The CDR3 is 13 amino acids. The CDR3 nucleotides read TGTGCCAGCAGCACCTACGCGTGGGAGACCCAGTACTTC. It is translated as CASSTYAWETQYF.

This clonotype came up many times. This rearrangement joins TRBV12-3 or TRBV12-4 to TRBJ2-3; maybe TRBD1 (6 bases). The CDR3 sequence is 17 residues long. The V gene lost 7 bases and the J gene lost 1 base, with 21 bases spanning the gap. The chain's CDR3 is CASIPSEGVGGTDTQYF. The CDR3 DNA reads TGTGCCAGCATCCCTTCAGAGGGGGTTGGAGGCACAGATACGCAGTATTTT.

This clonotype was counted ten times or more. The CDR3 sequence is CASGLVPRGNEQFF. The CDR3 DNA reads TGTGCTAGTGGTTTGGTTCCCCGTGGGAATGAGCAGTTCTTC. The chain combines TRBV12-5 with TRBJ2-1; D gene ambiguous. The CDR3 is 14 amino acids. V shed 0 bases and J shed 7 bases, with 10 bases lying between them. The germline gives CDR1 LGHNT, CDR2 FRNRAP. Full variable domain (remainder filled in from reference TRBV12-5 and TRBJ2-1): DARVTQTPRHKVTEMGQEVTMRCQPILGHNTVFWYRQTMMQGLELLAYFRNRAPLDDSGMPKDRFSAEMPDATLATLKIQPSEPRDSAVYFCASGLVPRGNEQFFGPGTRLTVL.

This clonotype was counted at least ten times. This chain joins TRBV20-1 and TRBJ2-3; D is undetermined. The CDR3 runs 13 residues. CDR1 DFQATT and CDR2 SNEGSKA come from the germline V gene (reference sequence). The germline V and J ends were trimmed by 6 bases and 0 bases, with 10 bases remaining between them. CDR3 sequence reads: CSAKQMSTDTQYF. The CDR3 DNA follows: TGCAGTGCCAAACAGATGAGCACAGATACGCAGTATTTT.

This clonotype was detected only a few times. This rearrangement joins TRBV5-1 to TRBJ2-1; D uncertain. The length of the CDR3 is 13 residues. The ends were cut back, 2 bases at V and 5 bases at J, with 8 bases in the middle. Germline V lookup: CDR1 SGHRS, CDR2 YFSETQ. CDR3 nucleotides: TGCGCCAGCAGCTTCCGAGAGAACAATGAGCAGTTCTTC. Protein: CASSFRENNEQFF.

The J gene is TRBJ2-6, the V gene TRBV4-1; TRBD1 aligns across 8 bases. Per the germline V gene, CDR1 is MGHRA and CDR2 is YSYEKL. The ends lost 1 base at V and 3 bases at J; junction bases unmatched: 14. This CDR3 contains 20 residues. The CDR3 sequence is CASSQGIGDRGLFGANVLTF. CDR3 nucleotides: TGCGCCAGCAGCCAAGGGATCGGCGACAGGGGTCTATTTGGGGCCAACGTCCTGACTTTC.